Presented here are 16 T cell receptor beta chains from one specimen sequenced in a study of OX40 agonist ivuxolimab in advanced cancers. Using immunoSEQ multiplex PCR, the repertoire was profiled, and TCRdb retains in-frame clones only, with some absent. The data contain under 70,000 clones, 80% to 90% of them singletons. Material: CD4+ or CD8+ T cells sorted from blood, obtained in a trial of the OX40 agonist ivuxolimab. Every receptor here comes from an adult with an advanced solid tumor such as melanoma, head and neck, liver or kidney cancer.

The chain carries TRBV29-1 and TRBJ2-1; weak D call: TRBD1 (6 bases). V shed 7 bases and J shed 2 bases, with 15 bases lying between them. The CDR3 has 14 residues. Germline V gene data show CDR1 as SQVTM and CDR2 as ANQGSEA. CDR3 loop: CSATGTGTYNEQFF. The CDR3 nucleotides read TGCAGCGCCACAGGGACGGGGACCTACAATGAGCAGTTCTTC.

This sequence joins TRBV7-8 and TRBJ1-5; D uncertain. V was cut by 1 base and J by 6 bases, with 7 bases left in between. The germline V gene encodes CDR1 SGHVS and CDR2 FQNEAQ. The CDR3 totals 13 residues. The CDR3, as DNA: TGTGCCAGCAGCTTAGAGCACCGTCAGCCCCAGCATTTT. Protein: CASSLEHRQPQHF.

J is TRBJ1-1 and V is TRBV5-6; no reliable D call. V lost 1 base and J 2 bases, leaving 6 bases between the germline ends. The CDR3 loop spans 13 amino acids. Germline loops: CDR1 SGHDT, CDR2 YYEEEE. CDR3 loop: CASSLQRNTEAFF. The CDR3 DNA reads TGTGCCAGCAGCTTGCAGAGAAACACTGAAGCTTTCTTT. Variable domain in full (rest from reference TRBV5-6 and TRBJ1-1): DAGVTQSPTHLIKTRGQQVTLRCSPKSGHDTVSWYQQALGQGPQFIFQYYEEEERQRGNFPDRFSGHQFPNYSSELNVNALLLGDSALYLCASSLQRNTEAFFGQGTRLTVV.

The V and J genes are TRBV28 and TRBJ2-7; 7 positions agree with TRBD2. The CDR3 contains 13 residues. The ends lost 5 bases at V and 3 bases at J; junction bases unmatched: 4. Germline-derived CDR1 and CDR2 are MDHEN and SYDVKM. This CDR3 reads CASSPGGIYEQYF. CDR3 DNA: TGTGCCAGCAGTCCCGGGGGGATCTACGAGCAGTACTTC.

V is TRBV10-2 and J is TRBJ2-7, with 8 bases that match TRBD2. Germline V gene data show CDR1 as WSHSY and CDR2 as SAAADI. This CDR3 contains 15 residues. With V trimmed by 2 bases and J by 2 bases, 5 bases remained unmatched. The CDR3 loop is CASSERTSWTYEQYF. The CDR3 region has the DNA TGCGCCAGCAGTGAGAGGACTAGCTGGACCTACGAGCAGTACTTC.

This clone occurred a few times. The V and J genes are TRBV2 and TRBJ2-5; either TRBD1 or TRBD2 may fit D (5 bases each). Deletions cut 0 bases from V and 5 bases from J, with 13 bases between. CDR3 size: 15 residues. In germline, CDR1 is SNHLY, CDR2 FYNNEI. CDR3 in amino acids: CASSEASRGTETQYF. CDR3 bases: TGTGCCAGCAGTGAAGCGAGCAGAGGGACGGAGACCCAGTACTTC.

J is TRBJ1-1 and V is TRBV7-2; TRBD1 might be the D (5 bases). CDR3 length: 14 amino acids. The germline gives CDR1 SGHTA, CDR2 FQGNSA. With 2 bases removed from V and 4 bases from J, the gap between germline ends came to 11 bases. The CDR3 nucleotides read TGTGCCAGCAGCTTATACCCAGGGTCCACTGAAGCTTTCTTT. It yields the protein CASSLYPGSTEAFF.

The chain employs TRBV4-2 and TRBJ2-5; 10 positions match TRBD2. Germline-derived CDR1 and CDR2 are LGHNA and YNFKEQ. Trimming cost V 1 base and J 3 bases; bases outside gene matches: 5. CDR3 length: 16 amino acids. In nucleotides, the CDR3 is TGTGCCAGCAGCCAAGTAAGCGGGAGGGCGGAAGAGACCCAGTACTTC. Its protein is CASSQVSGRAEETQYF.

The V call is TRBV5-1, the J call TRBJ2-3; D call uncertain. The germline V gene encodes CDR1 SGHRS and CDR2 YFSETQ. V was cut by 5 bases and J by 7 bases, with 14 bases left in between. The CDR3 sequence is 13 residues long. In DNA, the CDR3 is TGCGCCAGCAGGTCCGGGCCTGGTTATACGCAGTATTTT. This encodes CASRSGPGYTQYF.

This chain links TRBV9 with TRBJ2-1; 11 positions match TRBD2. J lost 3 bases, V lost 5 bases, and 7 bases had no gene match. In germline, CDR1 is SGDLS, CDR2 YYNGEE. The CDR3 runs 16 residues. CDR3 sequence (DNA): TGTGCCAGCAGTTTCACTAGCGGGGGTATCTACAATGAGCAGTTCTTC. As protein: CASSFTSGGIYNEQFF.

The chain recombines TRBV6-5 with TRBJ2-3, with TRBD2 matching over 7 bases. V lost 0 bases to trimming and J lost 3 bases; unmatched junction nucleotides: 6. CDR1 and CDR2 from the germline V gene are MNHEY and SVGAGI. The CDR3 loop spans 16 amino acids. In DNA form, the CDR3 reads TGTGCCAGCAGTTACTCGGGGGAGGGAGGGACAGATACGCAGTATTTT. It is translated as CASSYSGEGGTDTQYF.

The CDR3 DNA reads TGTGCCAGCAGCGTAGGGACAGGAGGATACAATGAGCAGTTCTTC. Residues: CASSVGTGGYNEQFF. This chain uses TRBV9 with TRBJ2-1, with TRBD1 matching 7 bases. The CDR3 length is 15 residues. The V and J ends lost 0 bases and 4 bases, in that order; junction bases with no gene match: 4. CDR1 is SGDLS and CDR2 is YYNGEE in the germline V gene. The full variable domain, in which reference TRBV9 and TRBJ2-1 provide the parts outside the CDR3, is DSGVTQTPKHLITATGQRVTLRCSPRSGDLSVYWYQQSLDQGLQFLIQYYNGEERAKGNILERFSAQQFPDLHSELNLSSLELGDSALYFCASSVGTGGYNEQFFGPGTRLTVL.

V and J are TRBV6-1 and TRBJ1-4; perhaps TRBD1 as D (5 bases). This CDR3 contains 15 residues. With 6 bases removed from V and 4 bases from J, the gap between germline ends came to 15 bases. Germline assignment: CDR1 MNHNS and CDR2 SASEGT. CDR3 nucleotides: TGTGCCAGCAGGAGACCCGACAGTAATAATGAAAAACTGTTTTTT. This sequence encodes CASRRPDSNNEKLFF.

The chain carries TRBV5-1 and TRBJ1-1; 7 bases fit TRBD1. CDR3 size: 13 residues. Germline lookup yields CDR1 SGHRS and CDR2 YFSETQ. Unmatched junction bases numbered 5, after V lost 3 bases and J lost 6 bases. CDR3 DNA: TGCGCCAGCAGCTCACAGGGGAGCGCTGAAGCTTTCTTT. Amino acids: CASSSQGSAEAFF.

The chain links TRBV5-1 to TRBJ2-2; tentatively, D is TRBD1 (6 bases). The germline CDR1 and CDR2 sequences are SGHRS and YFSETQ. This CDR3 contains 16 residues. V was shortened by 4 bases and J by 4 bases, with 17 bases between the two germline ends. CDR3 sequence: CASSPHRVPTTGELFF. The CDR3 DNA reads TGCGCCAGCAGCCCCCACAGGGTACCGACCACCGGGGAGCTGTTTTTT. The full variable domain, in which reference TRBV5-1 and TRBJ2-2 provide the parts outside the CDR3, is KAGVTQTPRYLIKTRGQQVTLSCSPISGHRSVSWYQQTPGQGLQFLFEYFSETQRNKGNFPGRFSGRQFSNSRSEMNVSTLELGDSALYLCASSPHRVPTTGELFFGEGSRLTVL.

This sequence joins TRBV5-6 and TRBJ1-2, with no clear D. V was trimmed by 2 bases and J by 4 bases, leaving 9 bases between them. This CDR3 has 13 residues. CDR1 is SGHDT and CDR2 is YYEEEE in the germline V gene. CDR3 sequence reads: CASSFPGFYGYTF. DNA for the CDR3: TGTGCCAGCAGCTTTCCTGGGTTCTATGGCTACACCTTC.